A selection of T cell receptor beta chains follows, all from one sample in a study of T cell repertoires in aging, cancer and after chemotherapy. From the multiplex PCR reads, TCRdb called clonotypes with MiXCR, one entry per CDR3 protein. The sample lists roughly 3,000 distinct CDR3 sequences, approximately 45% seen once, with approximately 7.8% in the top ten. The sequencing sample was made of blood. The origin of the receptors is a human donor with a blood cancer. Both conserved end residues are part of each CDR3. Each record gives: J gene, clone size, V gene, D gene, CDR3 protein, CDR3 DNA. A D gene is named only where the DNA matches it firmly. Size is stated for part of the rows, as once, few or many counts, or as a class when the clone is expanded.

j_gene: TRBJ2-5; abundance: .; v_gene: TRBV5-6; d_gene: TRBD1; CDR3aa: CASSPPGQGKETQYF; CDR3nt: TGTGCCAGCTCACCCCCGGGACAGGGAAAAGAGACCCAGTACTTC
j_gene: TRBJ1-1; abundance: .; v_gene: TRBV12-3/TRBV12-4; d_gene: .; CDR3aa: CASSFPGTEAFF; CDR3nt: TGTGCCAGCAGTTTTCCCGGCACTGAAGCTTTCTTT
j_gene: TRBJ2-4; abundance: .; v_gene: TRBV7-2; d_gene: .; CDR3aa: CASSGAKAKNIQYF; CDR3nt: TGTGCCAGCAGCGGGGCAAAAGCCAAAAACATTCAGTACTTC
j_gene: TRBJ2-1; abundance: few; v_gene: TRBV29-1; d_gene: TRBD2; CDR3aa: CSGGGGLVSGQFF; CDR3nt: TGCAGCGGGGGGGGGGGACTGGTTTCAGGGCAGTTCTTC
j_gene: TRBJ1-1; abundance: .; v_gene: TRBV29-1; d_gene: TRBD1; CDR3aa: CSAVAGGQKNTEAFF; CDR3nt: TGCAGCGCCGTGGCAGGGGGCCAAAAAAACACTGAAGCTTTCTTT
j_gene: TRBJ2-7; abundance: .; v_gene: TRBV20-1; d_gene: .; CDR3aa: CSARDPLGRGDPYEQYF; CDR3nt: TGCAGTGCTAGAGACCCCCTGGGACGAGGGGACCCCTACGAGCAGTACTTC
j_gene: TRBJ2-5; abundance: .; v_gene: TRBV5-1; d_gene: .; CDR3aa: CASSSYPQETQYF; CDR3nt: TGCGCCAGCAGCTCCTACCCCCAAGAGACCCAGTACTTC
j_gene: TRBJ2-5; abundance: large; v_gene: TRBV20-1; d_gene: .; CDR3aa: CSARDGQPQETQYF; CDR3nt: TGCAGTGCTAGAGATGGACAGCCACAAGAGACCCAGTACTTC
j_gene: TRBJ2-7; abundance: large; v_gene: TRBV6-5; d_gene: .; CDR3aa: CASSYSGLAVDEQYF; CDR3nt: TGTGCCAGCAGTTACTCCGGGTTGGCAGTCGACGAGCAGTACTTC
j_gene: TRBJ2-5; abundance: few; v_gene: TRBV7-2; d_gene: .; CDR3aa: CASSSWGQETQYF; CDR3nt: TGTGCCAGCAGCTCTTGGGGGCAAGAGACCCAGTACTTC
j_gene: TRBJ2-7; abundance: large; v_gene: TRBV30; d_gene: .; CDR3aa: CAWSVGKQYF; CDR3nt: TGTGCCTGGAGTGTAGGGAAGCAGTACTTC
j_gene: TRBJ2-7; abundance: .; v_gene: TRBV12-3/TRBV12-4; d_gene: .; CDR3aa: CASSLWHRSYEQYF; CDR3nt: TGTGCCAGCAGTTTGTGGCACAGGAGCTACGAGCAGTACTTC
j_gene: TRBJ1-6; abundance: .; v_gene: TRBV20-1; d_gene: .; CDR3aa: CSAATAIRGGSTYNSPLHF; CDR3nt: TGCAGTGCTGCCACAGCCATAAGAGGGGGTTCCACCTATAATTCACCCCTCCACTTT
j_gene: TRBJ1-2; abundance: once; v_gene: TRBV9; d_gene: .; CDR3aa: CASSYGTSPMGGYTF; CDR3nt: TGTGCCAGCAGCTATGGGACTAGCCCGATGGGCGGCTACACCTTC
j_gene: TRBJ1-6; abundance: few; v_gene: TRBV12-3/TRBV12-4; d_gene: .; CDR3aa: CASSSSQVGSPLHF; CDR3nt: TGTGCCAGCAGTTCTTCCCAAGTAGGGTCACCCCTCCACTTT
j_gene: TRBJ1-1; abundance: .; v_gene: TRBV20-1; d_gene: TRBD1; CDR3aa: CSAEPGTGGPNTEAFF; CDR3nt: TGCAGTGCGGAACCTGGGACAGGGGGCCCGAACACTGAAGCTTTCTTT
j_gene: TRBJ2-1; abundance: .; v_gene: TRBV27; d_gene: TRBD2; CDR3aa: CASSPGLATYNEQFF; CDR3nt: TGTGCCAGCAGTCCGGGACTAGCGACCTACAATGAGCAGTTCTTC
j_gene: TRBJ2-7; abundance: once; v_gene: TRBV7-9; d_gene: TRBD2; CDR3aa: CASRPGGGSLEQYF; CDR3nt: TGTGCCAGCAGGCCCGGGGGGGGCTCGCTCGAGCAGTACTTC
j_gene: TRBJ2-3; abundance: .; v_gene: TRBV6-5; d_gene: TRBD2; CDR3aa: CASSASGGADTQYF; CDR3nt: TGTGCCAGCAGTGCTAGCGGGGGGGCAGATACGCAGTATTTT
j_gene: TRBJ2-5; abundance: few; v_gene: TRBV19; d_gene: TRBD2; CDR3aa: CASSMAGGRQETQYF; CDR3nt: TGTGCCAGTAGTATGGCGGGGGGGCGTCAAGAGACCCAGTACTTC
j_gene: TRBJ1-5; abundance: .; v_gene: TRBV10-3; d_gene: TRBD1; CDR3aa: CAISDSGTGVQPQHF; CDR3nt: TGTGCCATCAGTGATTCTGGGACAGGGGTTCAGCCCCAGCATTTT
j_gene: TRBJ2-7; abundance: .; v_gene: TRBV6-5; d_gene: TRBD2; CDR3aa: CASSYILAGAEEQYF; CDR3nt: TGTGCCAGCAGTTACATTCTAGCGGGAGCTGAAGAGCAGTACTTC
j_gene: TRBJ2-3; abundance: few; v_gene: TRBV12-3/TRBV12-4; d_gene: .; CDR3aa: CASSLDASTDTQYF; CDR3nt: TGTGCCAGCAGTTTAGATGCTAGCACAGATACGCAGTATTTT
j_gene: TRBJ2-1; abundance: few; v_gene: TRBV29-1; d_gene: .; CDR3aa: CSVEDLRWGEQFF; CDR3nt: TGCAGCGTTGAAGACCTAAGGTGGGGTGAGCAGTTCTTC
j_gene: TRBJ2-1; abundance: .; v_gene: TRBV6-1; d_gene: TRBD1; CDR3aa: CASSVSQGDYNEQFF; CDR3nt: TGTGCCAGCAGTGTATCACAGGGGGACTACAATGAGCAGTTCTTC
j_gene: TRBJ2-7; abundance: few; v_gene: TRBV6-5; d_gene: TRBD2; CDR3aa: CASKGRGYSEQYF; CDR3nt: TGTGCCAGCAAGGGGAGGGGATACTCCGAGCAGTACTTC
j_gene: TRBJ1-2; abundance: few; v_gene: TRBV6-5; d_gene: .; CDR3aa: CASSSRGSNYGYTF; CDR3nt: TGTGCCAGCAGTTCCAGGGGAAGCAACTATGGCTACACCTTC
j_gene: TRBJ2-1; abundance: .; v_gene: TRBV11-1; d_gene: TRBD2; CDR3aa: CASSLDRSGGVNEQFF; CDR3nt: TGTGCCAGCAGCTTAGATCGGAGCGGGGGGGTCAATGAGCAGTTCTTC
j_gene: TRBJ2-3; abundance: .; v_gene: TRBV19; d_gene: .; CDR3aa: CASGTDTQYF; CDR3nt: TGTGCCAGTGGTACAGATACGCAGTATTTT
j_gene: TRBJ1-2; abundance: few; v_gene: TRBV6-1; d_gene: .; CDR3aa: CASSTGSYTF; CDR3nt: TGTGCCAGCAGTACCGGGTCCTACACCTTC
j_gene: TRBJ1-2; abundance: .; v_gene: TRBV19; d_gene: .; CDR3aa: CASSIGNNYGYTF; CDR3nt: TGTGCCAGTAGTATCGGAAATAACTATGGCTACACCTTC
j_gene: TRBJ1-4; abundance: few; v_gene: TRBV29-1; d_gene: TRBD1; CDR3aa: CSVGRTGNEKLFF; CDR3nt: TGCAGCGTTGGAAGGACAGGGAATGAAAAACTGTTTTTT
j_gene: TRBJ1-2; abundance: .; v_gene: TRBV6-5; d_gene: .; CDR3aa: CATSDSDLEGYTF; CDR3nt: TGTGCCACCAGTGATTCCGACCTAGAAGGCTACACCTTC
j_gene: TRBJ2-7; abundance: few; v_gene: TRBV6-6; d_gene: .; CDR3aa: CASSSPTLLSYEQYF; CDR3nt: TGTGCCAGCAGTTCTCCCACCCTCCTCAGCTACGAGCAGTACTTC
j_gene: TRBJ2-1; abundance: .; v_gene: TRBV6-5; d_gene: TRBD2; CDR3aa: CASSVLPSGSVNEQFF; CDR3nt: TGTGCCAGCAGCGTCCTCCCTAGCGGGAGTGTAAATGAGCAGTTCTTC
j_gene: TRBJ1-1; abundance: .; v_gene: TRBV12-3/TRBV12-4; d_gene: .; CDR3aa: CDSGSWGQGRLWDTEAFF; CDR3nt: TGTGACAGCGGATCCTGGGGTCAAGGCCGGCTCTGGGACACTGAAGCTTTCTTT
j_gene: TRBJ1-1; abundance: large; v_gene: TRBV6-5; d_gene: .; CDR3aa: CASSYFGVTEAFF; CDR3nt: TGTGCCAGCAGTTACTTCGGGGTCACTGAAGCTTTCTTT
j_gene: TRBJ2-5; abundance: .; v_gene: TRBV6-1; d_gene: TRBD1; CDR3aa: CASSATGGRGETQYF; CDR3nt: TGTGCCAGCAGTGCGACAGGGGGGAGAGGGGAGACCCAGTACTTC
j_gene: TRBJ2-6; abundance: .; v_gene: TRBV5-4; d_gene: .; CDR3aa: CASSSPGLSSGANVLTF; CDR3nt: TGTGCCAGCAGCTCACCGGGACTGAGCTCTGGGGCCAACGTCCTGACTTTC
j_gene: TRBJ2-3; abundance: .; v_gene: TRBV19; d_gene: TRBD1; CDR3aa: CASMDRVAADTQYF; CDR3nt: TGTGCCAGTATGGACAGGGTGGCCGCAGATACGCAGTATTTT
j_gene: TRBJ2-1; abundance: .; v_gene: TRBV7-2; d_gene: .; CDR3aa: CASISRARPNEQFF; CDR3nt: TGTGCCAGTATATCCCGGGCTAGACCCAATGAGCAGTTCTTC
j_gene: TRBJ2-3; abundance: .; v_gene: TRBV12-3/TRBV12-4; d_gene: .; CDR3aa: CASSLGGITDTQYF; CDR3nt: TGTGCCAGCAGTCTAGGGGGGATCACAGATACGCAGTATTTT
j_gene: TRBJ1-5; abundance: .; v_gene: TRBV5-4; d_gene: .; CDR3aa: CASSLGGGKQPQHF; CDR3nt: TGTGCCAGCAGCCTTGGAGGTGGCAAACAGCCCCAGCATTTT
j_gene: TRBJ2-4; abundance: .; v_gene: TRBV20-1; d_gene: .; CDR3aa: CSASSGPQNIQYF; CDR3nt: TGCAGTGCTAGTAGCGGTCCCCAAAACATTCAGTACTTC
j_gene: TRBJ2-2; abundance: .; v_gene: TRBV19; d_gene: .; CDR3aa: CASSTWYQGRTGEMFF; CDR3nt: TGTGCCAGTAGTACATGGTACCAGGGCCGCACCGGGGAGATGTTTTTT
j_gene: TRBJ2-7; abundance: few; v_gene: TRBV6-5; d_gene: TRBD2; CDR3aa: CASSGLAGGGKQYF; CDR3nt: TGTGCCAGCAGCGGTCTAGCGGGAGGAGGAAAGCAGTACTTC
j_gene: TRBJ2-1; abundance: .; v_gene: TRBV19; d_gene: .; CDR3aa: CASSITGLIHEQFF; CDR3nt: TGTGCCAGTAGTATCACCGGACTAATCCATGAGCAGTTCTTC
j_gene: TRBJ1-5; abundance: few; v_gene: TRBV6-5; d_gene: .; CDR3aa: CASSDRGASNQPQHF; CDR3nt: TGTGCCAGCAGTGATAGGGGAGCGAGCAATCAGCCCCAGCATTTT
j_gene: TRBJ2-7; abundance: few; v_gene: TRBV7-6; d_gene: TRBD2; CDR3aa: CASSHARVAGLYEQYF; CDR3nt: TGTGCCAGCAGCCATGCGAGAGTAGCGGGGCTCTACGAGCAGTACTTC